This T cell receptor (beta chain) appears in the sequencing data of a study of T cell responses to AZD1222 COVID-19 vaccine. TCRdb's table, derived via immunoSEQ multiplex PCR, lists solely in-frame clones and lacks some. Found here are under 150,000 clones, over 90% of them singletons; the top ten hold approximately 5.4%. General observations from the study: White British ancestry dominated among donors, who included more females, and clonal diversity was possibly underestimated. Seropositivity was recorded at baseline in only a handful of AZD1222 recipients. Among vaccine-associated CD4 TCRs, coverage spanned spike, with dominance at 160-218 and 743-854. The reported proportion of spike-specific TCRs targeting unmutated variant regions was nearly half.

To note about this clone: Its antigen is not known. The junction differs from germline at one of its ends, possibly a read error.

The CDR3 is 14 amino acids. CDR1 is SGHTA, CDR2 FQGTGA, per germline. This TCR was recovered from an adult in good health. The V call is TRBV7-3, the J call TRBJ2-3; the D is unclear. The source material was peripheral blood, sampled on day 0 of AZD1222 vaccination. The CDR3 loop is CASSLTGPPHTQYF. As DNA, the CDR3 is TGTGCCAGCAGCCTAACCGGACCCCCCCATACGCAGTATTTT.